Sequencing of this TCR beta chain was carried out in a study of shared T cell receptors in the human thymus. Data came from immunoSEQ multiplex PCR; TCRdb stores just in-frame clones and leaves some out. The data show 700,000 or so clones, around 85% seen once. V trimming: 5 bases; J trimming: 0 bases; junction bases outside the gene matches: 17. The V gene's germline CDR1 is WNHNN and CDR2 SYGVQD (reference sequence). This CDR3 region has 20 residues. The sample was also reused in another study, on human thymus T cells. This second report adds: Donation was from healthy Finnish infants who were having corrective surgery that addressed congenital heart defects.

Sequencing was carried out using thymocytes. This sequence originates from a girl in the first two years of life with a congenital heart defect. The rearrangement joins TRBV10-1 to TRBJ2-1, with 9 bases identical to TRBD2. The CDR3 is CASSPEERGAILSSYNEQFF. The CDR3 coding sequence is TGCGCCAGCAGTCCGGAGGAGCGGGGGGCCATTTTGAGCTCCTACAATGAGCAGTTCTTC.